The rows below give T cell receptor beta chains drawn from one sample of a study of T cells in Graves' hyperthyroidism and ophthalmopathy. TCRdb re-derived calls from the multiplex PCR reads in MiXCR, one entry per CDR3 protein. The sample has 700,000 or so distinct CDR3 sequences, approximately 15% seen once. Sequencing used blood. The receptors come from a woman between 50 and 59 years old with Graves' ophthalmopathy. CDR3s leave out the opening cysteine and the closing phenylalanine or tryptophan.

J	length	V	CDR3
TRBJ2-1	13	TRBV7-2	ASSLTGTGFNEQF
TRBJ2-7	13	TRBV12-3/TRBV12-4	ASSFSGVQRYEQY
TRBJ2-7	11	TRBV28	ASSFTGFYEQY
TRBJ1-1	15	TRBV20-1	SAREHRDRVTGSEAF
TRBJ2-1	13	TRBV7-2	ASILAGGGYNEQF
TRBJ1-5	11	TRBV6-1	ATNQGVNQPQH
TRBJ2-3	8	TRBV20-1	SASGQTQY
TRBJ1-4	12	TRBV12-3/TRBV12-4	ASTPRGAGEKLF
TRBJ1-3	12	TRBV12-3/TRBV12-4	ASSLRVPGNTIY
TRBJ2-2	12	TRBV11-2	ASRSYKGTGELF
TRBJ1-5	13	TRBV10-3	AISVGGDWVQPQH
TRBJ2-7	14	TRBV7-9	ASSLALGQDSYEQY
TRBJ1-3	13	TRBV27	ASSLRGGPGNTIY
TRBJ2-1	13	TRBV7-2	ASSPDSGTYNEQF
TRBJ1-5	11	TRBV30	AWSRETNQPQH
TRBJ1-5	14	TRBV19	ATTPRTAHSNQPQH
TRBJ1-5	10	TRBV7-2	ASSLVAQPQH
TRBJ2-7	11	TRBV3-1	ASSQFSSYEQY
TRBJ2-1	13	TRBV20-1	SASSGTRVADEQF
TRBJ1-5	11	TRBV7-9	ASRQGADQPQH
TRBJ1-2	11	TRBV19	ASSEDRLGGYT
TRBJ2-1	14	TRBV28	ASSRLTQGSYNEQF
TRBJ2-3	8	TRBV29-1	SVVTDTQY
TRBJ2-1	13	TRBV6-1	ASSDGTRRADEQF
TRBJ2-1	14	TRBV6-2/TRBV6-3	AVRGLAGGPHNEQF
TRBJ2-1	11	TRBV7-9	ASSFYRVDEQF
TRBJ1-2	13	TRBV4-3	ANSQARGGHYGYT
TRBJ2-3	10	TRBV7-9	ASSKSSDTQY
TRBJ2-7	9	TRBV29-1	GVGAGDEQY
TRBJ1-1	13	TRBV7-8	ASNRDRVSGDEAF
TRBJ2-3	11	TRBV29-1	SVDTRHTDTQY
TRBJ1-4	13	TRBV7-9	ASSLVTGIQEKLF
TRBJ2-6	16	TRBV5-6	ASSLVGEGLVGANVLT
TRBJ2-2	9	TRBV7-9	AIAEIGELF
TRBJ2-1	15	TRBV19	ASSIHPSGRLVDEQF
TRBJ2-6	16	TRBV9	ASSVWQGLNSGANVLT
TRBJ1-1	13	TRBV28	ASSLATGMNTEAF
TRBJ1-5	12	TRBV15	ATSRGGSSQPQH
TRBJ1-5	12	TRBV12-3/TRBV12-4	ASSFLGVNQPQH
TRBJ2-3	16	TRBV7-8	ASSFPQRLAGVTDTQY
TRBJ2-1	11	TRBV29-1	SCPYGWDNEQF
TRBJ2-2	16	TRBV5-6	ASSLQLAGGVYSGELF
TRBJ2-2	11	TRBV29-1	SVGLAYTGELF
TRBJ2-7	11	TRBV7-3	ASSLRAGYEQY
TRBJ2-7	15	TRBV20-1	SARRGRGVSRRDEQY
TRBJ2-5	10	TRBV11-1	ASSTRLETQY
TRBJ2-2	15	TRBV5-1	ASSLASGRTNTGELF
TRBJ2-2	14	TRBV20-1	SADPGLAGGTGELF
TRBJ1-1	13	TRBV6-1	ARSRTRGMNTEAF
TRBJ1-1	11	TRBV18	ASSLDPGSEAF
TRBJ1-1	12	TRBV19	ASSIGDGNTEAF
TRBJ2-7	12	TRBV20-1	SARAVDADYEQY
TRBJ2-2	13	TRBV7-2	ASSLLGFRTGELF
TRBJ2-1	17	TRBV11-2	ASSLGGGGGGKLYNEQF